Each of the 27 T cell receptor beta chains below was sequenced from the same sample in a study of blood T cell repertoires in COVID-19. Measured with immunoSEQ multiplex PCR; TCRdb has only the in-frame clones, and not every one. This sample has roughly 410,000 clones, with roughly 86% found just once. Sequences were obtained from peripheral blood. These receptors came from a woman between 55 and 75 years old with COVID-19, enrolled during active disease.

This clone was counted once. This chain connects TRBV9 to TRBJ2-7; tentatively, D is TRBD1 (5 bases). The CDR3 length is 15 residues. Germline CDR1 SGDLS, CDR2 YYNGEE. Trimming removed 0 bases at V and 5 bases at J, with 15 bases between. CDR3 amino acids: CASSVDGARPHEQYF. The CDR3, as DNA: TGTGCCAGCAGCGTAGATGGGGCCCGTCCCCACGAGCAGTACTTC.

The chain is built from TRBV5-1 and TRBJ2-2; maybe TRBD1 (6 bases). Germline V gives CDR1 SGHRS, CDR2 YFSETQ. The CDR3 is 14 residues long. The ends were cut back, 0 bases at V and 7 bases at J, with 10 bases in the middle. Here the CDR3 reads CASSLADSGGELFF. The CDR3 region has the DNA TGCGCCAGCAGCTTGGCGGACAGCGGCGGGGAGCTGTTTTTT.

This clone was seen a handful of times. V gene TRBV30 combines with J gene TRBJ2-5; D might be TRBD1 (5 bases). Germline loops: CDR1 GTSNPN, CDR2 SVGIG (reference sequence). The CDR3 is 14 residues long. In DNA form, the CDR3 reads TGTGCAAAGAGTGTCCTAGGGGTCCAAGAGACCCAGTACTTC. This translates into CAKSVLGVQETQYF.

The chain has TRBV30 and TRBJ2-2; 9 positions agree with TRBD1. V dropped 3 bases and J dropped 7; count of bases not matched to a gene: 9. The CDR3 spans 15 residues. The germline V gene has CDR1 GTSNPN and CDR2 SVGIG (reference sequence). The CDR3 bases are TGTGCCTGGAGGAGTCCCGGGACAGGGATCGGGGAGCTGTTTTTT. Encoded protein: CAWRSPGTGIGELFF.

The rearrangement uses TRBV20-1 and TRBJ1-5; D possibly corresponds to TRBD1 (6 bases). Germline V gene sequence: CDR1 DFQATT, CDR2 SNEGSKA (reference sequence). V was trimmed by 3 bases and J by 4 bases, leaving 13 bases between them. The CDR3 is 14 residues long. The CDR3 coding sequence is TGCAGTGCTAGTAGTTGGACAGTTAATCAGCCCCAGCATTTT. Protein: CSASSWTVNQPQHF.

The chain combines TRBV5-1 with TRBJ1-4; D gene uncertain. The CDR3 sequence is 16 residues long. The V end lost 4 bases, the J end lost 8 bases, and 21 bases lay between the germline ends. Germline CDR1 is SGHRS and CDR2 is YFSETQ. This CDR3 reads CASSPEGDGRMEKLFF. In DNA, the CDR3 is TGCGCCAGCAGCCCGGAGGGCGACGGTCGGATGGAAAAACTGTTTTTT. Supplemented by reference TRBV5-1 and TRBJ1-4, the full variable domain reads KAGVTQTPRYLIKTRGQQVTLSCSPISGHRSVSWYQQTPGQGLQFLFEYFSETQRNKGNFPGRFSGRQFSNSRSEMNVSTLELGDSALYLCASSPEGDGRMEKLFFGSGTQLSVL.

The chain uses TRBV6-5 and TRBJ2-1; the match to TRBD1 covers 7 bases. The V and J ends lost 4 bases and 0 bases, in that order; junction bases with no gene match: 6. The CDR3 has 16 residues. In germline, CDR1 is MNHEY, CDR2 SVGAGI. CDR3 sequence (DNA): TGTGCCAGCAGTTCGGGTTCAGGGGGCTCCTACAATGAGCAGTTCTTC. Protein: CASSSGSGGSYNEQFF.

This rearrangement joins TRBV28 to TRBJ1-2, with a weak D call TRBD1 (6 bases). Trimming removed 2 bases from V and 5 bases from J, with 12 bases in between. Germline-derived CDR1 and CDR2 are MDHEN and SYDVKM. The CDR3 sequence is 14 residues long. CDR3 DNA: TGTGCCAGCAGTTTAACGGGGGGCTCATATGGCTACACCTTC. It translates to CASSLTGGSYGYTF.

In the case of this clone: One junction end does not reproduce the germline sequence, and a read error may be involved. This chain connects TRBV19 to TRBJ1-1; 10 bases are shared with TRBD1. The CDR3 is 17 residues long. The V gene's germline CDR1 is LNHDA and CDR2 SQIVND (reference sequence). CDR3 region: CGSRGDLKTGGITEAFF. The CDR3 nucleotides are TGTGGCAGTAGGGGGGACCTCAAGACAGGGGGCATCACTGAAGCTTTCTTT.

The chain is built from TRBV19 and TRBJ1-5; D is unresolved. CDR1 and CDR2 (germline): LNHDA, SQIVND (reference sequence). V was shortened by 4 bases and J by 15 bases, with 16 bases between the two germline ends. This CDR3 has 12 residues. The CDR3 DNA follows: TGTGCCAGTAGTAACGACGGATTACGAGGGCATTTT. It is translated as CASSNDGLRGHF.

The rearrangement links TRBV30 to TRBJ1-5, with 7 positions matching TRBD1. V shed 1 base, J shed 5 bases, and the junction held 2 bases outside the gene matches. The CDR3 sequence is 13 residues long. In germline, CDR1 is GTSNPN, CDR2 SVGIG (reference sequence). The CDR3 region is CAWSDRGHQPQHF. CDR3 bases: TGTGCCTGGAGTGACAGGGGCCATCAGCCCCAGCATTTT. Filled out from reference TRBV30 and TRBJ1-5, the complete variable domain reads SQTIHQWPATLVQPVGSPLSLECTVEGTSNPNLYWYRQAAGRGLQLLFYSVGIGQISSEVPQNLSASRPQDRQFILSSKKLLLSDSGFYLCAWSDRGHQPQHFGDGTRLSIL.

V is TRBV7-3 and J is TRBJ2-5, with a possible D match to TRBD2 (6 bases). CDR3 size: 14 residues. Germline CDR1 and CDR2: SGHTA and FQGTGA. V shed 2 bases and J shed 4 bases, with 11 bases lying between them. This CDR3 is CASSLGGRRETQYF. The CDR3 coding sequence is TGTGCCAGCAGCTTAGGGGGGAGGCGAGAGACCCAGTACTTC.

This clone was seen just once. DNA for the CDR3: TGTGCCAGCAGTTACTACAGGGGGAGAGATGAGCAGTTCTTC. This codes for CASSYYRGRDEQFF. The chain uses TRBV6-5 and TRBJ2-1, with 8 positions matching TRBD1. The ends lost 1 base at V and 8 bases at J; junction bases unmatched: 4. Germline V gene data show CDR1 as MNHEY and CDR2 as SVGAGI. The CDR3 has 14 residues.

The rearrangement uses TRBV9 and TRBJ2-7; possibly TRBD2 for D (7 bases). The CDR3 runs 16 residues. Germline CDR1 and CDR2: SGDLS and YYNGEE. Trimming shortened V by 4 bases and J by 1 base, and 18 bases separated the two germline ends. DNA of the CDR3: TGTGCCAGCAGCCGAAAGGGGGGGGGCCGGTCCTACGAGCAGTACTTC. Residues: CASSRKGGGRSYEQYF. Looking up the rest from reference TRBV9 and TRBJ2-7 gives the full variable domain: DSGVTQTPKHLITATGQRVTLRCSPRSGDLSVYWYQQSLDQGLQFLIQYYNGEERAKGNILERFSAQQFPDLHSELNLSSLELGDSALYFCASSRKGGGRSYEQYFGPGTRLTVT.

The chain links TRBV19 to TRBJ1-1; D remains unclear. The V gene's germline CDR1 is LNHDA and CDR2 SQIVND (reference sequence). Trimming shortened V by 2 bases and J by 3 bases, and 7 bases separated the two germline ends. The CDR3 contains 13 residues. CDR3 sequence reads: CASSINQDTEAFF. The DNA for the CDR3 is TGTGCCAGTAGTATAAATCAGGACACTGAAGCTTTCTTT.

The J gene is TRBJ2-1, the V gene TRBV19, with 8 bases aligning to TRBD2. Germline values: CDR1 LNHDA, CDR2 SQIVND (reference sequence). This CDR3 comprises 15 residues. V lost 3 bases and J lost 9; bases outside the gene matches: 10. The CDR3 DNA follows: TGTGCCAGTAGTATGTCGGGGGGGCGGGTCGGTGAGCAGTTCTTC. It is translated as CASSMSGGRVGEQFF.

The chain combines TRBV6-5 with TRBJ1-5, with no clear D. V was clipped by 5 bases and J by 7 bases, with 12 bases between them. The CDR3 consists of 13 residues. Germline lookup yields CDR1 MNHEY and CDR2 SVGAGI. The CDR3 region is CASSLSPVQPQHF. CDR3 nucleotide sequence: TGTGCCAGCAGTCTCAGTCCAGTCCAGCCCCAGCATTTT.

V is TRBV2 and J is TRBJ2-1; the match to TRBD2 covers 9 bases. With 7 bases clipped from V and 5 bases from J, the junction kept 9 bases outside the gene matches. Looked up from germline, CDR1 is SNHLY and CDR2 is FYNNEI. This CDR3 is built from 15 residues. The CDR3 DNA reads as TGTGCCAGCACCCTCTTAGCGGGGGTCGACAATGAGCAGTTCTTC. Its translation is CASTLLAGVDNEQFF.

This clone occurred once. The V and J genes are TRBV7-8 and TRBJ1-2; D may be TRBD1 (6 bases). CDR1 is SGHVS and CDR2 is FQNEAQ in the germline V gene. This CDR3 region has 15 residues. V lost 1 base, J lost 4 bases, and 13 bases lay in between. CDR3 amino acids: CASSLEAGGGYGYTF. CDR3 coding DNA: TGTGCCAGCAGCTTAGAAGCGGGGGGCGGCTATGGCTACACCTTC.

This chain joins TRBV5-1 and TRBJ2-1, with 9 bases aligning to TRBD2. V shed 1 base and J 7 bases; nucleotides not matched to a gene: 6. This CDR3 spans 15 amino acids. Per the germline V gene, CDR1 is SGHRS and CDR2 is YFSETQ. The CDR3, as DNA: TGCGCCAGCAGCTTGAGCGGGGGGTTTCAGAATGAGCAGTTCTTC. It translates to CASSLSGGFQNEQFF.

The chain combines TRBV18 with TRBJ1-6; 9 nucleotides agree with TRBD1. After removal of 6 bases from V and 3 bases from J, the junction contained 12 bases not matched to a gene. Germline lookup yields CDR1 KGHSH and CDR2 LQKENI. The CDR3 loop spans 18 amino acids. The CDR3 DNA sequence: TGTGCCAGCTCCCCGGGACAGGGCGGGCGCCTCTATAATTCACCCCTCCACTTT. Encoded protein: CASSPGQGGRLYNSPLHF.

The CDR3 DNA reads TGTGCCAGTAGTAGTCCCGGGACTCTCTCTGGAAACACCATATATTTT. As protein: CASSSPGTLSGNTIYF. The rearrangement uses TRBV19 and TRBJ1-3, with D possibly TRBD1 on 5 matching bases. Germline V gene data show CDR1 as LNHDA and CDR2 as SQIVND (reference sequence). Trimming shortened V by 4 bases and J by 0 bases, and 13 bases separated the two germline ends. CDR3 size: 16 residues.

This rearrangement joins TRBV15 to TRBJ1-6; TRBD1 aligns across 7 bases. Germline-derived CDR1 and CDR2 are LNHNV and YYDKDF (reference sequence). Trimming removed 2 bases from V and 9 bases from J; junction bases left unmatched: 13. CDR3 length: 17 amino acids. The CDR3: CATSRTGLRGRVSPLHF. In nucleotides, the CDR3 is TGTGCCACCAGCAGAACAGGTCTTAGGGGGCGGGTTTCACCCCTCCACTTT.

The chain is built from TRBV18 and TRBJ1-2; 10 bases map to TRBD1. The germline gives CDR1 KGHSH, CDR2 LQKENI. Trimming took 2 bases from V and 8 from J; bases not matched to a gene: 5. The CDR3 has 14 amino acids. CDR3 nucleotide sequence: TGTGCCAGCTCACCAACCGACAGGGGGCAAGGCTACACCTTC. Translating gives CASSPTDRGQGYTF.

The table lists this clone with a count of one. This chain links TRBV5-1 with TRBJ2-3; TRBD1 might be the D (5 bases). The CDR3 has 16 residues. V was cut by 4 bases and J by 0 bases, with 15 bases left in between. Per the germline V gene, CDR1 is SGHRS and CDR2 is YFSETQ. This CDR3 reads CASSAYPGLSTDTQYF. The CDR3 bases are TGCGCCAGCAGCGCTTACCCAGGGCTTAGCACAGATACGCAGTATTTT.

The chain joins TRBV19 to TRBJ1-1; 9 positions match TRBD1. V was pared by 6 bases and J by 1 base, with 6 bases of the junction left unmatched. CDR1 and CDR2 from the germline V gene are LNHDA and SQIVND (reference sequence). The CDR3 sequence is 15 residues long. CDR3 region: CASSEQGAGNTEAFF. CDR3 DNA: TGTGCCAGTAGCGAACAGGGGGCAGGGAACACTGAAGCTTTCTTT.

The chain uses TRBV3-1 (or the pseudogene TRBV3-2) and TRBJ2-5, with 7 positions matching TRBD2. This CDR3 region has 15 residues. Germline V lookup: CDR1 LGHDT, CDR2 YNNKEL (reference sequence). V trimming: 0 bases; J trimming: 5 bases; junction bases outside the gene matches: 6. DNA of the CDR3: TGTGCCAGCAGCCAAGATCCGGGGGGAGGGGAGACCCAGTACTTC. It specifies CASSQDPGGGETQYF.